A single sample is the source of the 10 T cell receptor beta chains below, sequenced in a study of shared clonotypes between healthy human individuals. Clones were read by immunoSEQ multiplex PCR, and TCRdb kept only the in-frame ones, dropping some. The sample records 1 million to 1.2 million clones, 70% to 80% being singletons. Sequencing was performed on memory CD4+ T cells from PBMCs. Subset denoted: CD45RA-negative fraction. The receptors shown here come from a young man in good health. Some clones in this sample may be carry-over from other donors' samples.

The chain joins TRBV4-3 to TRBJ2-7; 8 bases are shared with TRBD1. The CDR3 runs to 15 residues. Germline V gene data show CDR1 as LGHNA and CDR2 as YSLEER. After removal of 2 bases from V and 3 bases from J, the junction contained 6 bases not matched to a gene. The CDR3 DNA sequence: TGCGCCAGCAGCCAACACGGACAGGGAGTCTACGAGCAGTACTTC. Amino acid sequence: CASSQHGQGVYEQYF.

Of note for this clone: Different DNA sequences within this sample yield the same CDR3. V usage is TRBV4-3 and J usage is TRBJ1-4, with D maybe TRBD1 (6 bases). The CDR3 sequence is 17 residues long. CDR1 LGHNA and CDR2 YSLEER come from the germline V gene. Deletions cut 4 bases from V and 3 bases from J, with 18 bases between. In DNA form, the CDR3 reads TGCGCCAGCAGCCGAATGAACGGACAGAACTCTAATGAAAAACTGTTTTTT. Translated: CASSRMNGQNSNEKLFF.

This clone was seen more than once but under ten times. The same CDR3 can be traced to other DNA sequences in this sample. The chain couples TRBV2 to TRBJ2-7; a possible D gene is TRBD1 (6 bases). The germline V and J ends were trimmed by 7 bases and 4 bases, with 8 bases remaining between them. This CDR3 contains 11 residues. Germline CDR1 SNHLY, CDR2 FYNNEI. The CDR3 reads CASKQGYEQYF. In nucleotides, the CDR3 is TGTGCCAGCAAACAGGGTTACGAGCAGTACTTC.

This chain links TRBV7-9 with TRBJ2-6; possibly TRBD1 for D (6 bases). CDR1 is SEHNR, CDR2 FQNEAQ, per germline (reference sequence). V was pared by 4 bases and J by 2 bases, with 18 bases between. The CDR3 is made up of 18 amino acids. CDR3 residues: CASSSTRGESAGANVLTF. The CDR3 nucleotides are TGTGCCAGCAGCTCGACCAGGGGAGAGAGTGCTGGGGCCAACGTCCTGACTTTC.

The chain is built from TRBV5-1 and TRBJ1-5, with D possibly TRBD1 on 5 matching bases. The germline V gene encodes CDR1 SGHRS and CDR2 YFSETQ. The CDR3 runs 16 residues. The germline V and J ends were trimmed by 4 bases and 4 bases, with 18 bases remaining between them. For the CDR3, the DNA is TGCGCCAGCAGCCTCGACCCCGGACGGGGGAATCAGCCCCAGCATTTT. Translated: CASSLDPGRGNQPQHF.

The rearrangement joins TRBV7-8 to TRBJ2-7; TRBD1 or TRBD2 may be the D gene (5 bases each). Per the germline V gene, CDR1 is SGHVS and CDR2 is FQNEAQ. The CDR3 runs to 16 residues. Trimming shortened V by 1 base and J by 2 bases, and 15 bases separated the two germline ends. CDR3 coding DNA: TGTGCCAGCAGCTTAGGGGACCGTCGATCTACCTACGAGCAGTACTTC. Translation gives CASSLGDRRSTYEQYF.

The chain uses TRBV19 and TRBJ2-3; 11 positions agree with TRBD2. The CDR3 totals 16 residues. CDR1 LNHDA and CDR2 SQIVND come from the germline V gene (reference sequence). Trimming removed 5 bases from V and 0 bases from J; junction bases left unmatched: 4. The CDR3 DNA sequence: TGTGCCAGTAGTGGGGGACTAGCGGCCAGCACAGATACGCAGTATTTT. Translated, it gives CASSGGLAASTDTQYF.

The J gene is TRBJ2-1, the V gene TRBV21-1; the table's D call of TRBD2 was not tested on the DNA. TRBV21-1 is a listed pseudogene. The CDR3 sequence is 17 residues long. The CDR3 nucleotides read TGTGCCAGCAGCAACCACTATAGCGGGAGTGACTACAATGAGCAGTTCTTC. It encodes CASSNHYSGSDYNEQFF.

Concerning this clone itself: The junction departs from the called germline gene at one end, perhaps through a read error. This CDR3 is also generated by other DNA sequences in the sample. The chain carries TRBV29-1 and TRBJ1-1; 8 bases are shared with TRBD1. The CDR3 extends over 13 amino acids. Per germline, CDR1 SQVTM and CDR2 ANQGSEA. The CDR3 protein is CSARQGLNTEAFF. CDR3 nucleotide sequence: TGCAGCGCTCGACAGGGGTTGAACACTGAAGCCTTCTTT.

The chain recombines TRBV4-2 with TRBJ2-5; 10 positions match TRBD2. The V gene end was trimmed by 4 bases and the J gene end by 3 bases; junction bases not matched to a gene: 5. This CDR3 has 15 residues. The germline V gene encodes CDR1 LGHNA and CDR2 YNFKEQ. The CDR3, as DNA: TGTGCCAGCAGCCCGGGGACTAGCGCAAAAGAGACCCAGTACTTC. Translation gives CASSPGTSAKETQYF.